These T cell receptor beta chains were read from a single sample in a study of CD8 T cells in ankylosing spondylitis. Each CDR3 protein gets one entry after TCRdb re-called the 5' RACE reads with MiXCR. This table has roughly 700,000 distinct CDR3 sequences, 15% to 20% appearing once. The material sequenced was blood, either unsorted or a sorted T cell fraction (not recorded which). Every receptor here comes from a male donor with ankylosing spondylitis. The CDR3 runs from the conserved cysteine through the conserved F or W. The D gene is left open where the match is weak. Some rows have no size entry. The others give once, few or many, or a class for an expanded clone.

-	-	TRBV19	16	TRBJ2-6	TGTGCCAGTCGGACTCAGGGTACCTCTGGGGCCAACGTCCTGACTTTC	CASRTQGTSGANVLTF
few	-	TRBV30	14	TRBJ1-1	TGTGCCTGGAGTGTGGGGCGGGCGAACACTGAAGCTTTCTTT	CAWSVGRANTEAFF
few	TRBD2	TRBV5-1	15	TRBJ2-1	TGCGCCAGCAGCTACCTAGCGGGAGGGCCAGAGGAGCAGTTCTTC	CASSYLAGGPEEQFF
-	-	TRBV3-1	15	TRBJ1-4	TGTGCCAGCAGCCCCGGGATATCCCTGGCTGAAAAACTGTTTTTT	CASSPGISLAEKLFF
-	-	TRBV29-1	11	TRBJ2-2	TGCAGCGTTGTTGTGAGACGGGAGCTGTTTTTT	CSVVVRRELFF
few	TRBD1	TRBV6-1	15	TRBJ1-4	TGTGCCAGCAGACGGACAGGGGGCGATTTTGAAAAACTGTTTTTT	CASRRTGGDFEKLFF
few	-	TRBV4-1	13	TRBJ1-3	TGCGCCAGCAGCCAGTCCGCTAGAAACACCATATATTTT	CASSQSARNTIYF
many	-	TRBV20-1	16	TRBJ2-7	TGCAGTGCTAGAGGGGGCCCGAGGACATCTTTCTACGAGCAGTACTTC	CSARGGPRTSFYEQYF
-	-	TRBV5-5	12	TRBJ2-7	TGTGCCAGCAGCTTGTACGAGGACGAGCAGTACTTC	CASSLYEDEQYF
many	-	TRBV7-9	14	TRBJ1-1	TGTGCCAGCAGCCCCGGGCCTGGGAACACTGAAGCTTTCTTT	CASSPGPGNTEAFF
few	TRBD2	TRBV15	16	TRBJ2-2	TGTGCCACCAGCGATCTAGCGGGAGTTGGAACCGGGGAGCTGTTTTTT	CATSDLAGVGTGELFF
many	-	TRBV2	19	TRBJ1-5	TGTGCCAGCAGTGAACAGAGCAAGGGTCCGGGTTATCGCAATCAGCCCCAGCATTTT	CASSEQSKGPGYRNQPQHF
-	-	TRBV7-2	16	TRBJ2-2	TGTGCCAGCAGCTCCGGGCAGGTGGGGAACACCGGGGAGCTGTTTTTT	CASSSGQVGNTGELFF
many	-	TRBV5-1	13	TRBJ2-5	TGCGCCAGCAGAAGAGAGCGGCTAGAGACCCAGTACTTC	CASRRERLETQYF
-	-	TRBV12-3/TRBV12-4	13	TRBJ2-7	TGTGCCAGTAGGAGACAGGACACCTACGAGCAGTACTTC	CASRRQDTYEQYF
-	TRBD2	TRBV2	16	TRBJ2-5	TGTGCCAGCAGTGATTCACTAGCGGGGGTCGGAGAGACCCAGTACTTC	CASSDSLAGVGETQYF
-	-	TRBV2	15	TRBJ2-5	TGTGCCAGCAGTGGGGCGGGGGCGGAAGAAGAGACCCAGTACTTC	CASSGAGAEEETQYF
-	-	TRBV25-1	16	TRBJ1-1	TGTGCCAGCAGTGAATTTGGTCAGGCGATGAACACTGAAGCTTTCTTT	CASSEFGQAMNTEAFF
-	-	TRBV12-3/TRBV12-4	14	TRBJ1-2	TGTGCCAGCACCCCGGGGGACTCTGGCTATGGCTACACCTTC	CASTPGDSGYGYTF
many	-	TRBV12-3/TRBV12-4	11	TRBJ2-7	TGTGCCAGCAGTTTTTCCCACGAGCAGTACTTC	CASSFSHEQYF
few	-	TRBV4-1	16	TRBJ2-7	TGCGCCAGCAGTCCAGGGCGGGGACCGCCAGGATACGAGCAGTACTTC	CASSPGRGPPGYEQYF
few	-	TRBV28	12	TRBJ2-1	TGTGCCAGCACCGAGAGGGGAAATGAGCAGTTCTTC	CASTERGNEQFF
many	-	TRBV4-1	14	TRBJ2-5	TGCGCCAGCAGCCAAGATCTTGGGAGGGAGACCCAGTACTTC	CASSQDLGRETQYF
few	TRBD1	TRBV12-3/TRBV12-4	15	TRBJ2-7	TGTGCCAGCAGTTCGGCGACCGGGACAGGGCGAGAGCAGTACTTC	CASSSATGTGREQYF
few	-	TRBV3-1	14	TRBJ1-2	TGTGCCAGCAGCCAAGAGTGGCAGGAGAATGGCTACACCTTC	CASSQEWQENGYTF
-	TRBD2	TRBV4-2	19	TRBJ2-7	TGTGCCAGCAGCCAGCCATTATCGACCCTAGCGGGAGGGCGTTACGAGCAGTACTTC	CASSQPLSTLAGGRYEQYF
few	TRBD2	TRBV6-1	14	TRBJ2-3	TGTGCCAGCGGTGCTAGCGGGAGTACAGATACGCAGTATTTT	CASGASGSTDTQYF
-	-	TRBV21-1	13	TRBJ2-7	TGTGCCAGCTATCCCTTCGTGGGGGCTCCGCAAGACTTC	CASYPFVGAPQDF
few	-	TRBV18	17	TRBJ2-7	TGTGCCAGCTCACCACCGACCGCTCCGGGGGCCTCCTACGAGCAGTACTTC	CASSPPTAPGASYEQYF
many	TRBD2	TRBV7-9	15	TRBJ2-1	TGTGCCAGCAGCCGGACTAGCGGGCCATACAATGAGCAGTTCTTC	CASSRTSGPYNEQFF
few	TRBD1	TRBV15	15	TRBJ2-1	TGTGCCACCCATGGGACAGGGAGGTCCTACAATGAGCAGTTCTTC	CATHGTGRSYNEQFF
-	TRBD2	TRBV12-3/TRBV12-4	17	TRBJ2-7	TGTGCCAGCAGTTTAGGGACTAGCGGGACCTCTCGGTACGAGCAGTACTTC	CASSLGTSGTSRYEQYF
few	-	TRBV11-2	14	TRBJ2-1	TGTGCCAGCAGCTTACAGGTGGGATACAATGAGCAGTTCTTC	CASSLQVGYNEQFF
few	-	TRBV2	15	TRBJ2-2	TGTGCCAGCAGCCTTGACACTACGAACACCGGGGAGCTGTTTTTT	CASSLDTTNTGELFF
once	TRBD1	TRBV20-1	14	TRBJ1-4	TGCAGTGCCAACCCGGGACAGGTTAATGAAAAACTGTTTTTT	CSANPGQVNEKLFF
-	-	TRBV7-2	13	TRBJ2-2	-	CASSSKSAGSCFF
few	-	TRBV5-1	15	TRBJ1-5	TGCGCCAGCAGCTTGGATCCAGGCGGGGGACAGCCCCAGCATTTT	CASSLDPGGGQPQHF
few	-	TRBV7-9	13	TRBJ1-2	TGTGCCAGCAGCTTAGAAGGCTTCTATGGCTACACCTTC	CASSLEGFYGYTF
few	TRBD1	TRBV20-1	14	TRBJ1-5	TGCAGTGCTAGAACAGGGGCCAGCAATCAGCCCCAGCATTTT	CSARTGASNQPQHF
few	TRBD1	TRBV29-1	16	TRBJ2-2	TGCAGCGGTCAGGTCTGGGGACAGAAGAACACCGGGGAGCTGTTTTTT	CSGQVWGQKNTGELFF
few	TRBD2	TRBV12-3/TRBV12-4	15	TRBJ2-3	TGTGCCAGCAGTCCCGGACTAGCGGAGTATGATACGCAGTATTTT	CASSPGLAEYDTQYF
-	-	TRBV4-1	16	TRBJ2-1	TGCGCCAGCAGCCAAGACCCCGGGGACTCCTACAATGAGCAGTTCTTC	CASSQDPGDSYNEQFF
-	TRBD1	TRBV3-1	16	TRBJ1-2	TGTGCCAGCAGCCAAGAGGGACAGGGGGTTGTGGATGGCTACACCTTC	CASSQEGQGVVDGYTF
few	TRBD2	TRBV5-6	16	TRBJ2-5	TGTGCCAGCAGCTTGGGGTCTGGGGGAGGGCAAGAGACCCAGTACTTC	CASSLGSGGGQETQYF
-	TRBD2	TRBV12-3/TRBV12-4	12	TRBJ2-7	TGTGCCAGCACACAGCGGGACTACGAGCAGTACTTC	CASTQRDYEQYF
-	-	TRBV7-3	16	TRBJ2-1	TGTGCCAGCAGCTTAGATGGGGCGGGACCTAACAATGAGCAGTTCTTC	CASSLDGAGPNNEQFF
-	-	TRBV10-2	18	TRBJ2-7	TGCGCCAGCAGTGGCGCCTCCCTACAGGCTTCACCCTCCTACGAGCAGTACTTC	CASSGASLQASPSYEQYF
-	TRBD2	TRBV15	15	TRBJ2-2	TGTGCCACCAGCTTCGTAGCGGGGGGTTTCGGGGAGCTGTTTTTT	CATSFVAGGFGELFF
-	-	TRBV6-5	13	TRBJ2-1	TGTGCCAGCAGTTACTCGCTAGGACATGAGCAGTTCTTC	CASSYSLGHEQFF
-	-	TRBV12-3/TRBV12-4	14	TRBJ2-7	TGTCCCAGCAGTTCATGGCTAGAGGGATACGAGCAGTACTTC	CPSSSWLEGYEQYF
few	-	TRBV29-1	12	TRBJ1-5	TGCAGCGTCCGTAATGGGGATCAGCCCCAGCATTTT	CSVRNGDQPQHF
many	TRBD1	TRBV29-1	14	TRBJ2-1	TGCAGCGTAGGGACAGGGGACAAATACAATGAGCAGTTCTTC	CSVGTGDKYNEQFF